Listed below are T cell receptor beta chains from one sample, sequenced in a study of shared clonotypes between healthy human individuals. Measured with immunoSEQ multiplex PCR; TCRdb has only the in-frame clones, and not every one. The table has roughly 300,000 clones, about nine tenths seen once; the top ten hold around 16%. Source material: memory CD8+ T cells sorted from blood. These receptors all stem from a man aged 18-30 years in good health. CDR3s include the opening cysteine and the closing phenylalanine or tryptophan. A D gene is named only where the DNA matches it firmly. Rows may omit the clone size; those that give it use once, few, many or a size class.

>TRBJ2-5|TRBD2|NA|TRBV4-1
CASSQGVRGGAPKTQYF
TGCGCCAGCAGCCAAGGGGTTCGCGGGGGGGCCCCAAAGACCCAGTACTTC
>TRBJ1-1|TRBD1|NA|TRBV5-4
CASSLTGVGNTEAFF
TGTGCCAGCAGCTTGACAGGGGTTGGTAACACTGAAGCTTTCTTT
>TRBJ2-7|TRBD2|NA|TRBV14
CASSKTSGTLYEQYF
TGTGCCAGCAGCAAGACTAGCGGGACTCTCTACGAGCAGTACTTC
>TRBJ1-6|NA|NA|TRBV5-6
CASSLTRSSYNSPLHF
TGTGCCAGCAGCTTAACCCGGAGCTCCTATAATTCACCCCTCCACTTT
>TRBJ1-4|NA|NA|TRBV27
CASRPLTTNEKLFF
TGTGCCAGCAGGCCCCTTACAACTAATGAAAAACTGTTTTTT
>TRBJ2-7|TRBD1|NA|TRBV10-3
CAIRKGQGHYEQYF
TGTGCCATCAGGAAGGGACAGGGCCACTACGAGCAGTACTTC
>TRBJ2-3|TRBD1|NA|TRBV30
CAWSGQGSDTQYF
TGTGCCTGGAGTGGACAGGGATCAGATACGCAGTATTTT
>TRBJ2-2|NA|many|TRBV6-5
CASSSGSNTGELFF
TGTGCCAGCAGTTCCGGATCTAACACCGGGGAGCTGTTTTTT
>TRBJ2-5|TRBD1|NA|TRBV5-4
CASSPGQGLQETQYF
TGTGCCAGCAGCCCGGGACAGGGGCTTCAAGAGACCCAGTACTTC
>TRBJ1-5|TRBD1|NA|TRBV5-6
CASSLEGARGNQPQHF
TGTGCCAGCAGCTTGGAGGGGGCTCGAGGCAATCAGCCCCAGCATTTT
>TRBJ2-7|NA|NA|TRBV5-1
CASSRIKVSYEQYF
TGCGCCAGCAGCCGCATCAAGGTGTCCTACGAGCAGTACTTC
>TRBJ2-2|NA|NA|TRBV28
CASTPPAPWTGELFF
TGTGCCAGCACCCCCCCGGCACCGTGGACCGGGGAGCTGTTTTTT
>TRBJ2-3|TRBD2|NA|TRBV9
CASSVARLLIAGILTDTQYF
TGTGCCAGCAGCGTAGCCCGATTACTGATAGCGGGAATACTCACAGATACGCAGTATTTT